Here is one T cell receptor beta chain with its context. As yet, its antigen is unknown. 5' RACE that incorporated UMI labels was used to prepare the TRB cDNA libraries. TCRdb re-called the 5' RACE reads and gives one entry per CDR3 protein, without DNA. The table for this sample gives tens of thousands of distinct CDR3 sequences. The entry originates in a study of CXCR3-negative and CXCR3-positive naive CD8 T cells. Study information: Sequencing gave around 140 million TRB reads overall, about 1.5 +/- 0.3 million per library. Study-level results: The study found more hydrophobic TRB CDR3s in CXCR3-positive naive cells than in CXCR3-negative naive cells.

CDR1 and CDR2 (germline): DFQATT, SNEGSKA (reference sequence). This CDR3 is built from 14 residues. The V and J genes are TRBV20-1 and TRBJ2-7; the D call of TRBD1 rests on TCRdb alone, since no DNA is present to check it. Sequenced material: naive CXCR3+ CD8+ T cells from blood. The subset was: CD45RO-CCR7+CD27+CD95- naive CD8+ T cells expressing CXCR3 (TNR3+). The sequence was collected from a human donor in good health. Some clones in this sample may be carry-over from other donors' samples. The CDR3 loop reads CSAMYGTGPYEQYF.